These 6 T cell receptor beta chains originate from one sample sequenced in a study of T cell changes during pregnancy in multiple sclerosis. The table came from immunoSEQ multiplex PCR; TCRdb's copy has only in-frame clones and leaves some out. In the table there are around 100,000 clones, almost 95% of which are singletons. Sequencing was performed on peripheral blood, taken after pregnancy. The receptors originated from a female donor with multiple sclerosis, enrolled in a pregnancy study.

This clone was picked up many times. The rearrangement joins TRBV27 to TRBJ2-7; 12 bases match TRBD2. V was clipped by 3 bases and J by 4 bases; unmatched bases: 4. This CDR3 is 15 amino acids long. Germline assignment: CDR1 MNHEY and CDR2 SMNVEV (reference sequence). The CDR3, as DNA: TGTGCCAGCAGTTTCGTGACTAGCGGGAGTTACGAGCAGTACTTC. Translating it yields CASSFVTSGSYEQYF.

This clone was recorded a few times. The chain recombines TRBV19 with TRBJ2-7; a weak D match, TRBD2 (5 bases). Germline assignment: CDR1 LNHDA and CDR2 SQIVND (reference sequence). The CDR3 runs 18 residues. The V and J ends lost 5 bases and 0 bases respectively, with 23 bases between them. The CDR3 DNA sequence: TGTGCCAGTAGTTGGGAGACCGCCTACCTCCGGGACTCCTACGAGCAGTACTTC. It yields the protein CASSWETAYLRDSYEQYF.

This sequence joins TRBV25-1 and TRBJ1-2; unclear D gene. Germline V gives CDR1 MGHDK, CDR2 SYGVNS. This CDR3 region has 13 residues. V was pared by 2 bases and J by 4 bases, with 8 bases between. The CDR3 here is CASSEAGLYGYTF. The CDR3 bases are TGTGCCAGCAGTGAAGCTGGGCTCTATGGCTACACCTTC.

V gene TRBV7-2 combines with J gene TRBJ1-1, with 7 bases identical to TRBD1. Germline loops: CDR1 SGHTA, CDR2 FQGNSA. V lost 6 bases and J lost 0; bases outside the gene matches: 4. This CDR3 region has 14 residues. CDR3 amino acids: CASRGQPMNTEAFF. The CDR3 bases are TGTGCCAGCAGGGGACAGCCTATGAACACTGAAGCTTTCTTT.

The CDR3 here is CASSLSERSWTEAFF. The CDR3 bases are TGTGCCAGCAGTTTATCGGAGCGGAGTTGGACTGAAGCTTTCTTT. The rearrangement uses TRBV27 and TRBJ1-1; D call uncertain. Germline V gene sequence: CDR1 MNHEY, CDR2 SMNVEV (reference sequence). The V end was cut by 0 bases, the J end by 5 bases, with 13 bases between. This CDR3 region has 15 residues.

The CDR3 protein is CASSPMTGVETQYF. CDR3 nucleotide sequence: TGTGCCAGCTCACCGATGACAGGGGTAGAGACCCAGTACTTC. The chain uses TRBV18 and TRBJ2-5; 8 positions agree with TRBD1. In germline, CDR1 is KGHSH, CDR2 LQKENI. V dropped 3 bases and J dropped 4; count of bases not matched to a gene: 4. This CDR3 is built from 14 residues.